This passage covers 17 T cell receptor beta chains from one sample sequenced in a study of T-cell reconstitution after alpha-beta-depleted transplantation in children. Molecular barcoding with unique molecular identifiers was used for the TCRbeta library. MiXCR was run by TCRdb on the PCR reads, yielding one entry per CDR3 protein. The data show 540,000 or so distinct CDR3 sequences, roughly 24% seen once. The material sequenced was PBMCs, mostly from graft donor cells, taken 360 days after TCRalphabeta/CD19-depleted stem cell transplant. The source of these receptors is a boy younger than two who had a stem cell transplant for acute myeloid leukemia, so the T cells may come from the graft donor.

The chain joins TRBV28 to TRBJ2-1; the D gene is possibly TRBD1 (6 bases). The CDR3 consists of 16 residues. Germline V gives CDR1 MDHEN, CDR2 SYDVKM. Trimming pared 5 bases from V and 0 bases from J, leaving 14 bases between. This chain's CDR3 is CASSPPTGSSYNEQFF. The CDR3 bases are TGTGCCAGCAGTCCGCCGACAGGCAGCTCCTACAATGAGCAGTTCTTC.

The gene calls are TRBV6-1 and TRBJ2-3; weak D call: TRBD2 (7 bases). The CDR3 loop spans 16 amino acids. V was pared by 6 bases and J by 5 bases, with 21 bases between. Germline CDR1 is MNHNS and CDR2 is SASEGT. CDR3 in amino acids: CASSPREGGAGDTQYF. CDR3 nucleotides: TGTGCCAGCAGCCCGCGGGAAGGGGGGGCCGGAGATACGCAGTATTTT.

This clonotype was counted only a few times. The chain has TRBV7-2 and TRBJ2-7; 9 nucleotides align to TRBD2. The CDR3 consists of 17 residues. After removal of 1 base from V and 4 bases from J, the junction contained 11 bases not matched to a gene. Germline-derived CDR1 and CDR2 are SGHTA and FQGNSA. The DNA for the CDR3 is TGTGCCAGCAGCTTAGGCGGGGGGGGAGGTAGTTGGTACGAGCAGTACTTC. This codes for CASSLGGGGGSWYEQYF. The full variable domain, in which reference TRBV7-2 and TRBJ2-7 provide the parts outside the CDR3, is GAGVSQSPSNKVTEKGKDVELRCDPISGHTALYWYRQSLGQGLEFLIYFQGNSAPDKSGLPSDRFSAERTGGSVSTLTIQRTQQEDSAVYLCASSLGGGGGSWYEQYFGPGTRLTVT.

In this sample, this clonotype turned up a few times. The chain carries TRBV20-1 and TRBJ2-5; D ambiguous. The V end lost 3 bases, the J end lost 5 bases, and 4 bases lay between the germline ends. The CDR3 sequence is 10 residues long. Germline CDR1 and CDR2: DFQATT and SNEGSKA (reference sequence). Here the CDR3 reads CSASMETQYF. In DNA form, the CDR3 reads TGCAGTGCTAGTATGGAGACCCAGTACTTC.

This clonotype was found many times. The chain recombines TRBV20-1 with TRBJ2-1, with D possibly being TRBD1 (5 bases). V was clipped by 0 bases and J by 7 bases, with 10 bases between them. There are 13 residues in the CDR3. Germline assignment: CDR1 DFQATT and CDR2 SNEGSKA (reference sequence). DNA for the CDR3: TGCAGTGCTAGAGAGGGAAAGGGGAATGAGCAGTTCTTC. As protein: CSAREGKGNEQFF.

This clonotype was recorded many times. This chain connects TRBV30 to TRBJ2-6; D call uncertain. The CDR3 is 18 amino acids. Germline CDR1 reads GTSNPN; CDR2 reads SVGIG (reference sequence). Trimming took 0 bases from V and 0 from J, leaving 15 bases between them. The CDR3 DNA reads TGTGCCTGGAGTGTCTCGCCAGGAAGGGACTCTGGGGCCAACGTCCTGACTTTC. The encoded protein is CAWSVSPGRDSGANVLTF. The entire variable domain, with the rest obtained from reference TRBV30 and TRBJ2-6, is as follows: SQTIHQWPATLVQPVGSPLSLECTVEGTSNPNLYWYRQAAGRGLQLLFYSVGIGQISSEVPQNLSASRPQDRQFILSSKKLLLSDSGFYLCAWSVSPGRDSGANVLTFGAGSRLTVL.

This clonotype was recorded at least ten times. The J gene is TRBJ2-2, the V gene TRBV20-1; D is possibly TRBD1 (6 bases). Trimming removed 5 bases at V and 3 bases at J, with 7 bases between. The CDR3 length is 12 residues. Per the germline V gene, CDR1 is DFQATT and CDR2 is SNEGSKA (reference sequence). In DNA form, the CDR3 reads TGCAGTGCTCACAGGGACACCGGGGAGCTGTTTTTT. It codes for CSAHRDTGELFF.

The chain joins TRBV20-1 to TRBJ2-5; perhaps D is TRBD1 or TRBD2 (5 bases each). CDR3 length equals 14 residues. Trimming stripped 6 bases from V and 1 base from J, with 15 bases between. Germline values: CDR1 DFQATT, CDR2 SNEGSKA (reference sequence). The DNA for the CDR3 is TGCAGTGCCTTCGCCCGGGGCCCCCAAGAGACCCAGTACTTC. It encodes CSAFARGPQETQYF.

This clonotype was picked up a small number of times. J is TRBJ2-5 and V is TRBV20-1, with a weak D call TRBD1 (6 bases). The CDR3 extends over 15 amino acids. Deletions cut 4 bases from V and 5 bases from J, with 20 bases between. The germline CDR1 and CDR2 sequences are DFQATT and SNEGSKA (reference sequence). The CDR3 is CSANRAGRYRETQYF. CDR3 in DNA: TGCAGTGCTAACAGGGCAGGGCGATATCGGGAGACCCAGTACTTC.

In its sample, this clonotype was seen a few times. V usage is TRBV4-2 and J usage is TRBJ2-5; D is possibly TRBD1 or TRBD2 (5 bases each). Looked up from germline, CDR1 is LGHNA and CDR2 is YNFKEQ. This CDR3 spans 18 amino acids. Trimming stripped 1 base from V and 4 bases from J, with 22 bases between. CDR3 protein: CASSQGWFGTKVGETQYF. DNA of the CDR3: TGTGCCAGCAGCCAAGGATGGTTCGGGACGAAAGTCGGAGAGACCCAGTACTTC.

As regards this clonotype: A read error may be the cause here, since a much bigger clone is one base away. This chain links TRBV20-1 with TRBJ1-5; D not resolved. Germline CDR1 and CDR2: DFQATT and SNEGSKA (reference sequence). The CDR3 is 16 residues long. CDR3 nucleotide sequence: TGCAGTGCTACGGAGATAACTAGTTGGTCGCATCAGCCCCGGCATTTT. Translated: CSATEITSWSHQPRHF.

The chain joins TRBV20-1 to TRBJ2-7; possibly TRBD2 for D (7 bases). Trimming removed 1 base from V and 6 bases from J, with 19 bases in between. The CDR3 is 15 residues long. The germline V gene encodes CDR1 DFQATT and CDR2 SNEGSKA (reference sequence). The CDR3: CSARVIGGPRGEQYF. The CDR3 region has the DNA TGCAGTGCTAGAGTTATCGGGGGGCCTCGGGGCGAGCAGTACTTC.

This clonotype has only a few counts. The V gene is TRBV6-5, the J gene TRBJ2-1, with D tentatively TRBD2 (7 bases). CDR1 and CDR2 (germline): MNHEY, SVGAGI. The ends were cut back, 0 bases at V and 3 bases at J, with 9 bases in the middle. The CDR3 covers 15 residues. The CDR3 region is CASSYSGGLYNEQFF. In nucleotides, the CDR3 is TGTGCCAGCAGTTACTCGGGGGGGCTCTACAATGAGCAGTTCTTC.

CDR3 protein: CASSSGTGWKMNTEAFF. In DNA, the CDR3 is TGCGCCAGCAGCTCCGGGACAGGGTGGAAGATGAACACTGAAGCTTTCTTT. This rearrangement joins TRBV5-1 to TRBJ1-1; the match to TRBD1 covers 9 bases. CDR3 size: 17 residues. From germline, CDR1 is SGHRS and CDR2 YFSETQ. V shed 3 bases, J shed 0 bases, and the junction held 9 bases outside the gene matches.

This clonotype came up many times. J is TRBJ2-2 and V is TRBV27; D call uncertain. Germline loops: CDR1 MNHEY, CDR2 SMNVEV (reference sequence). V lost 6 bases to trimming and J lost 7 bases, with 9 bases between them. This CDR3 has 12 amino acids. In DNA, the CDR3 is TGTGCCAGCAGGGGATCGATCGGGGAGCTGTTTTTT. Encoded protein: CASRGSIGELFF.

This clonotype was recorded a few times. The chain carries TRBV12-3 or TRBV12-4 and TRBJ2-2; D possibly corresponds to TRBD1 (6 bases). Trimming pared 5 bases from V and 7 bases from J, leaving 14 bases between. This CDR3 spans 14 amino acids. CDR3 coding DNA: TGTGCCAGCAGTCACAGGGTCAGGGGCGGGGAGCTGTTTTTT. It encodes CASSHRVRGGELFF.

The chain joins TRBV10-3 to TRBJ2-7; TRBD1 matches 8 bases. Per the germline V gene, CDR1 is ENHRY and CDR2 is SYGVKD. CDR3 size: 14 residues. The V gene end was trimmed by 4 bases and the J gene end by 4 bases; junction bases not matched to a gene: 6. Here the CDR3 reads CAISATDREYEQYF. CDR3 bases: TGTGCCATCAGTGCCACGGACAGGGAGTACGAGCAGTACTTC.